Listed here is a single TCR beta chain. The CDR3 is 17 residues long. The germline V and J ends were trimmed by 2 bases and 0 bases, with 14 bases remaining between them. The germline V gene has CDR1 MNHEY and CDR2 SVGEGT. This sample is drawn from a study of blood T cell repertoires in COVID-19. Study-level background: Whether acute or convalescent, the COVID-19 samples came from the United States, Italy and Spain. PBMCs, B-cell-depleted T cells, or T cells were the source of the cDNA or gDNA that made up the material.

Profiling relied on immunoSEQ multiplex PCR, and the TCRdb table lists in-frame clones only, not all of them. This sample yields roughly 200,000 clones, of which under 90% are seen a single time; around 18% belongs to the top ten. Specimen: peripheral blood. The receptor was derived from a woman older than 75 with active or convalescent COVID-19. This chain uses TRBV6-2 or TRBV6-3 with TRBJ2-4, with TRBD2 as a possible D gene (5 bases). The CDR3 sequence is CASSYGGLGVAKNIQYF. As DNA, the CDR3 is TGTGCCAGCAGTTACGGAGGTCTCGGGGTAGCCAAAAACATTCAGTACTTC.